These 23 T cell receptor beta chains came from one sample sequenced in a study of cytomegalovirus exposure and HLA in healthy donors. The PCR had 60 Vbeta and 13 Jbeta primers. Clones were read by immunoSEQ multiplex PCR, and TCRdb kept only the in-frame ones, dropping some. The table includes around 150,000 clones, 70% to 80% detected once. The source material was PBMCs. The receptors were sampled from a female donor in good health and CMV-seropositive.

This chain links TRBV10-3 with TRBJ2-7, with TRBD2 matching 7 bases. Trimming at V came to 2 bases and at J to 7 bases, leaving 8 bases not matched to a gene. The germline V gene has CDR1 ENHRY and CDR2 SYGVKD. The CDR3 sequence is 14 residues long. DNA of the CDR3: TGTGCCATCAGTGAGAGTAAGGCCGGGGGGGAGCAGTACTTC. It is translated as CAISESKAGGEQYF.

The chain combines TRBV7-2 with TRBJ2-5, with D unclear. CDR1 is SGHTA and CDR2 is FQGNSA in the germline V gene. V lost 5 bases and J lost 5, with 6 bases in between. The CDR3 is 11 amino acids. The CDR3 reads CASSPAETQYF. The CDR3, as DNA: TGTGCCAGCAGCCCAGCGGAGACCCAGTACTTC.

The chain has TRBV5-1 and TRBJ2-5; TRBD2 aligns across 12 bases. The ends lost 0 bases at V and 2 bases at J; junction bases unmatched: 5. This CDR3 comprises 17 residues. The germline gives CDR1 SGHRS, CDR2 YFSETQ. CDR3 in amino acids: CASSLGLGLAGQETQYF. The DNA for the CDR3 is TGCGCCAGCAGCTTGGGACTAGGACTAGCGGGGCAAGAGACCCAGTACTTC.

The V and J genes are TRBV9 and TRBJ1-5, with no clear D. Trimming took off 3 bases at V and 0 bases at J, with 10 bases between the two ends. Germline lookup yields CDR1 SGDLS and CDR2 YYNGEE. The CDR3 covers 15 residues. The CDR3 bases are TGTGCCAGCAGCGCCCACGGGTCTAGCAATCAGCCCCAGCATTTT. This sequence encodes CASSAHGSSNQPQHF. Together with reference TRBV9 and TRBJ1-5, the CDR3 gives the full variable domain: DSGVTQTPKHLITATGQRVTLRCSPRSGDLSVYWYQQSLDQGLQFLIQYYNGEERAKGNILERFSAQQFPDLHSELNLSSLELGDSALYFCASSAHGSSNQPQHFGDGTRLSIL.

This clone has more than one count but fewer than ten. V is TRBV6-1 and J is TRBJ2-5; 9 bases map to TRBD1. With 7 bases clipped from V and 3 bases from J, the junction kept 3 bases outside the gene matches. CDR1 is MNHNS, CDR2 SASEGT, per germline. The CDR3 consists of 13 residues. In nucleotides, the CDR3 is TGTGCCAGCAACGACAGGGGGAAAGAGACCCAGTACTTC. It encodes CASNDRGKETQYF.

The chain joins TRBV6-1 to TRBJ1-1, with TRBD1 matching 7 bases. CDR3 length: 15 amino acids. The germline V gene has CDR1 MNHNS and CDR2 SASEGT. V gave up 7 bases and J gave up 0 bases; unmatched junction bases: 8. CDR3 sequence: CASTPWTGLNTEAFF. As DNA, the CDR3 is TGTGCCAGCACCCCATGGACAGGACTGAACACTGAAGCTTTCTTT.

This clone came up once. The rearrangement links TRBV27 to TRBJ2-7, with TRBD1 as a possible D gene (6 bases). Per the germline V gene, CDR1 is MNHEY and CDR2 is SMNVEV (reference sequence). Trimming shortened V by 4 bases and J by 5 bases, and 21 bases separated the two germline ends. The CDR3 is made up of 16 amino acids. CDR3 loop: CASSSPTRDKVHEQYF. In DNA, the CDR3 is TGTGCCAGCAGTTCGCCTACTCGGGACAAGGTTCACGAGCAGTACTTC.

With respect to this clone: The junction shows a germline mismatch at one end, possibly a read error. The chain has TRBV4-1 and TRBJ1-2, with 8 bases lining up with TRBD1. This CDR3 has 14 amino acids. Germline V gene sequence: CDR1 MGHRA, CDR2 YSYEKL. The CDR3 spells CASSLGQGTYGYPF. DNA for the CDR3: TGCGCCAGCAGCCTCGGACAGGGTACCTATGGCTACCCCTTC.

The chain combines TRBV9 with TRBJ1-1; D gene unclear. Trimming took off 0 bases at V and 1 base at J, with 10 bases between the two ends. CDR3 length: 15 amino acids. CDR1 and CDR2 (germline): SGDLS, YYNGEE. CDR3 DNA: TGTGCCAGCAGCGTAGGGCCGAATACGAACACTGAAGCTTTCTTT. Encoded protein: CASSVGPNTNTEAFF.

With regard to this clone: This same CDR3 is encoded by further DNA sequences in the sample. The V and J genes are TRBV2 and TRBJ1-5; 8 bases align to TRBD1. CDR1 and CDR2 (germline): SNHLY, FYNNEI. This CDR3 comprises 13 residues. V shed 6 bases, J shed 3 bases, and the junction held 1 base outside the gene matches. The CDR3 loop is CASRDRVNQPQHF. In DNA form, the CDR3 reads TGTGCCAGCAGGGACAGGGTCAATCAGCCCCAGCATTTT.

This sequence joins TRBV11-1 and TRBJ2-1; the D gene is possibly TRBD1 (6 bases). CDR3 length equals 15 residues. The V gene lost 0 bases and the J gene lost 9 bases, with 15 bases spanning the gap. Germline lookup yields CDR1 SGHAT and CDR2 FQDESV (reference sequence). The CDR3 protein is CASSLAPSPGAEQFF. In nucleotides, the CDR3 is TGTGCCAGCAGCTTAGCCCCGAGTCCAGGGGCTGAGCAGTTCTTC.

This clone has a handful of counts. CDR3 DNA: TGTGCCAGCAGCTTTATCGGACGGGACAGGCTGAACACTGAAGCTTTCTTT. Translating it yields CASSFIGRDRLNTEAFF. The rearrangement links TRBV5-4 to TRBJ1-1; TRBD1 agrees at 8 bases. Unmatched junction bases numbered 9, after V lost 2 bases and J lost 0 bases. The CDR3 runs to 17 residues. CDR1 is SGHNT, CDR2 YYREEE, per germline (reference sequence).

The CDR3 protein is CASSFRLAGGPGNEQFF. The CDR3 DNA reads TGCGCCAGCAGCTTCAGACTAGCGGGGGGTCCGGGCAATGAGCAGTTCTTC. This rearrangement joins TRBV5-1 to TRBJ2-1; TRBD2 agrees at 13 bases. The length of the CDR3 is 17 residues. V shed 2 bases, J shed 6 bases, and the junction held 8 bases outside the gene matches. Germline CDR1 and CDR2: SGHRS and YFSETQ.

This clone was seen a few times. CDR3: CASSSVAGVTGELFF. CDR3 in DNA: TGCGCCAGCAGCTCCGTAGCGGGAGTTACCGGGGAGCTGTTTTTT. The V and J genes are TRBV5-1 and TRBJ2-2; 9 bases map to TRBD2. V shed 3 bases and J 5 bases; nucleotides not matched to a gene: 5. The germline gives CDR1 SGHRS, CDR2 YFSETQ. The CDR3 consists of 15 residues.

The chain has TRBV4-1 and TRBJ1-2, with 10 bases aligning to TRBD1. With 4 bases clipped from V and 3 bases from J, the junction kept 2 bases outside the gene matches. Germline values: CDR1 MGHRA, CDR2 YSYEKL. CDR3 length: 14 amino acids. CDR3 protein: CASSLGTGDYGYTF. As DNA, the CDR3 is TGCGCCAGCAGCCTCGGGACAGGGGACTATGGCTACACCTTC.

The chain joins TRBV19 to TRBJ1-4; 7 bases agree with TRBD1. V dropped 2 bases and J dropped 3; count of bases not matched to a gene: 3. The CDR3 is 15 amino acids. Germline CDR1 reads LNHDA; CDR2 reads SQIVND (reference sequence). CDR3 in amino acids: CASSISGQSNEKLFF. For the CDR3, the DNA is TGTGCCAGTAGTATATCGGGACAGTCTAATGAAAAACTGTTTTTT.

The chain joins TRBV5-4 to TRBJ2-2; tentative D call: TRBD1 (5 bases). Germline V gene lookup returns CDR1 SGHNT and CDR2 YYREEE (reference sequence). This CDR3 contains 13 residues. Trimming cost V 7 bases and J 2 bases, with 9 bases left between them. In DNA, the CDR3 is TGTGCCAGCGTTGGACAAAACACCGGGGAGCTGTTTTTT. Its translation: CASVGQNTGELFF.

This clone has a handful of counts. The CDR3 DNA sequence: TGTGCCAGCTCGGACAGGGGCTACTACGAGCAGTACTTC. Translated, it gives CASSDRGYYEQYF. This chain connects TRBV11-2 to TRBJ2-7; TRBD1 matches 9 bases. This CDR3 has 13 amino acids. In germline, CDR1 is SGHAT, CDR2 FQNNGV. V shed 8 bases, J shed 3 bases, and the junction held 5 bases outside the gene matches.

The V call is TRBV19, the J call TRBJ2-1, with 9 nucleotides matching TRBD2. V was pared by 10 bases and J by 8 bases, with 12 bases of the junction left unmatched. This CDR3 is built from 14 residues. Germline CDR1 reads LNHDA; CDR2 reads SQIVND (reference sequence). CDR3 loop: CATRLSGGTDEQFF. CDR3 sequence (DNA): TGTGCCACCCGACTCAGCGGGGGGACTGATGAGCAGTTCTTC.

The V gene is TRBV4-1, the J gene TRBJ1-3; a possible D gene is TRBD1 (6 bases). The CDR3 runs 17 residues. Germline CDR1 MGHRA, CDR2 YSYEKL. V was clipped by 2 bases and J by 0 bases, with 14 bases between them. The CDR3 protein is CASSQQSGQSSGNTIYF. Written as DNA, the CDR3 is TGCGCCAGCAGCCAACAGAGTGGACAGAGCTCTGGAAACACCATATATTTT.

V is TRBV10-1 and J is TRBJ2-1, with 10 bases lining up with TRBD2. CDR1 is WNHNN, CDR2 SYGVQD, per germline (reference sequence). Trimming at V came to 4 bases and at J to 3 bases, leaving 3 bases not matched to a gene. CDR3 length: 15 residues. The CDR3 is CASSVAGGRYNEQFF. CDR3 nucleotide sequence: TGCGCCAGCAGTGTAGCGGGAGGTCGCTACAATGAGCAGTTCTTC.

The chain uses TRBV5-1 and TRBJ2-5; 11 bases agree with TRBD1. The V gene's germline CDR1 is SGHRS and CDR2 YFSETQ. J gave up 4 bases and V 3 bases, and 8 bases lay outside the gene matches. This CDR3 comprises 16 residues. The CDR3 protein is CASSSSWDRGTETQYF. CDR3 DNA sequence: TGCGCCAGCAGCTCTAGTTGGGACAGGGGGACAGAGACCCAGTACTTC.

This chain links TRBV29-1 with TRBJ2-7, with TRBD1 identical over 9 bases. The CDR3 totals 13 residues. Germline loops: CDR1 SQVTM, CDR2 ANQGSEA. The V gene end was trimmed by 5 bases and the J gene end by 2 bases; junction bases not matched to a gene: 4. The DNA of the CDR3 is TGCAGCGTTACGACAGGGGGTGCCTACGAGCAGTACTTC. This translates into CSVTTGGAYEQYF.